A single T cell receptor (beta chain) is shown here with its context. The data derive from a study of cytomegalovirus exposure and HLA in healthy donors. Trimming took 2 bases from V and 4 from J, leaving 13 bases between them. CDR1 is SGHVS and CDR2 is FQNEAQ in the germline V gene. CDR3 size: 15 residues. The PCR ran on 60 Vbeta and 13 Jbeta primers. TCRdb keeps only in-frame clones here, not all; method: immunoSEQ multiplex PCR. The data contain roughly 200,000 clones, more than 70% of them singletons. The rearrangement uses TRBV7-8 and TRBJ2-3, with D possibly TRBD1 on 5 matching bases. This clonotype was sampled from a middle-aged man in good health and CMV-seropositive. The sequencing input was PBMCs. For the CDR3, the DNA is TGTGCCAGCAGCTTACCGAGAGAAGGGGCAGATACGCAGTATTTT. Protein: CASSLPREGADTQYF. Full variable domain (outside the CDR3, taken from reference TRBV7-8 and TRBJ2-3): GAGVSQSPRYKVAKRGQDVALRCDPISGHVSLFWYQQALGQGPEFLTYFQNEAQLDKSGLPSDRFFAERPEGSVSTLKIQRTQQEDSAVYLCASSLPREGADTQYFGPGTRLTVL.